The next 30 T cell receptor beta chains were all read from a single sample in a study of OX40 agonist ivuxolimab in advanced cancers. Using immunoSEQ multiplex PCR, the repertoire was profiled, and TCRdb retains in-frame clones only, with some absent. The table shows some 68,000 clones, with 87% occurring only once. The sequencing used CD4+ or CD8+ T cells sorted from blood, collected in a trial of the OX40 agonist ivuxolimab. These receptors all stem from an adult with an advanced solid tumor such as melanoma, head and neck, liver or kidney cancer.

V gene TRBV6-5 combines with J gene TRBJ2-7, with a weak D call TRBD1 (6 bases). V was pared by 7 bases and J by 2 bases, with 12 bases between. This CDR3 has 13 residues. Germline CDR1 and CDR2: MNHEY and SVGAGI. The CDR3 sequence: CASTRGGTYEQYF. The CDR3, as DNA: TGTGCCAGCACCAGAGGGGGTACCTACGAGCAGTACTTC.

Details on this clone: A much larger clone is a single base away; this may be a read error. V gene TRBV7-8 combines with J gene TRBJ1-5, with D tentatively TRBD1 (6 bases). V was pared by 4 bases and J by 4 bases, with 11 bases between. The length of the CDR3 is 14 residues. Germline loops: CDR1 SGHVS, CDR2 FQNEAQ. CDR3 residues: CASSYWGANQPQHF. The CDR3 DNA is TGTGCCAGCAGCTACTGGGGGGCGAATCAGCCCCAGCATTTT.

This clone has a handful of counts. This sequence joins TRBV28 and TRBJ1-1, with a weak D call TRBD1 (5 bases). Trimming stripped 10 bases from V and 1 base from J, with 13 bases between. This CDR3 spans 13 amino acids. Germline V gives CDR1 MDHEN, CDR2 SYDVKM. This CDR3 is CAIWDYTNTEAFF. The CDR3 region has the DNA TGTGCCATTTGGGACTATACGAACACTGAAGCTTTCTTT.

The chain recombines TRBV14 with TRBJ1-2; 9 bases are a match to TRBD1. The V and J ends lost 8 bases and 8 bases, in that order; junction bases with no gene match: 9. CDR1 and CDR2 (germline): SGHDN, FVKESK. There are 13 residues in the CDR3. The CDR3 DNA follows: TGTGCCAGCCAGCCGGGACAGGGTTGGGGCTACACCTTC. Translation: CASQPGQGWGYTF.

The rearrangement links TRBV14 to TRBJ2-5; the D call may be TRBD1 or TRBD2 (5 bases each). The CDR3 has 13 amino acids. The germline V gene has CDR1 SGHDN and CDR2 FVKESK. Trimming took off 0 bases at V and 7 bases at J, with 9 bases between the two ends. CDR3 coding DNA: TGTGCCAGCAGCCAAGATCTTGGGGGGACCCAGTACTTC. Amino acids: CASSQDLGGTQYF. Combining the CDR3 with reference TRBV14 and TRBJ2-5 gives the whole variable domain EAGVTQFPSHSVIEKGQTVTLRCDPISGHDNLYWYRRVMGKEIKFLLHFVKESKQDESGMPNNRFLAERTGGTYSTLKVQPAELEDSGVYFCASSQDLGGTQYFGPGTRLLVL.

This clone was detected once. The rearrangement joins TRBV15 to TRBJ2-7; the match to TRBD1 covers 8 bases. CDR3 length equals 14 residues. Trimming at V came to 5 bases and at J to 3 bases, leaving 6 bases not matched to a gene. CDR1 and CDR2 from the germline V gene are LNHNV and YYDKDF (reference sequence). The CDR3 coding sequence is TGTGCCACCAGCGAGCCGGGACAGGTCTACGAGCAGTACTTC. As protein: CATSEPGQVYEQYF.

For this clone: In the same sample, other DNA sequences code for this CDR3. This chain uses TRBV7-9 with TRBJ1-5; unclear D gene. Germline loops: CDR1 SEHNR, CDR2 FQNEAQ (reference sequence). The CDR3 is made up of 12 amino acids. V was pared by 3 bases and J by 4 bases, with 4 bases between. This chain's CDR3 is CASSFGNQPQHF. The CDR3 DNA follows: TGTGCCAGCAGCTTTGGTAATCAGCCCCAGCATTTT.

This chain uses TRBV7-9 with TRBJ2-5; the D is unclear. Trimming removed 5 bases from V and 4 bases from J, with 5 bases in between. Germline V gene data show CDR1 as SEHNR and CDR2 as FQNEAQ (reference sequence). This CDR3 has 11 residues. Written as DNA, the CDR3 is TGTGCCAGCAGCGAACGAGAGACCCAGTACTTC. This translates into CASSERETQYF.

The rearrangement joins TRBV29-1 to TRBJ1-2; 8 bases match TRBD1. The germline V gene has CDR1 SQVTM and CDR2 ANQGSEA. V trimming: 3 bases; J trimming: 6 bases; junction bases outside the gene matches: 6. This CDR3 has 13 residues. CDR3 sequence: CSVEDRAFDGYTF. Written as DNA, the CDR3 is TGCAGCGTTGAGGACAGGGCTTTCGATGGCTACACCTTC.

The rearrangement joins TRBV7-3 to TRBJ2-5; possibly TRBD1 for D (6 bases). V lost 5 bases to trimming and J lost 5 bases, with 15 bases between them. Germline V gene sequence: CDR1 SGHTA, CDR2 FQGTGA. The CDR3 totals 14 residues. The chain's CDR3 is CASSPTTGTETQYF. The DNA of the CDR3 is TGTGCCAGCAGCCCGACTACAGGGACGGAGACCCAGTACTTC.

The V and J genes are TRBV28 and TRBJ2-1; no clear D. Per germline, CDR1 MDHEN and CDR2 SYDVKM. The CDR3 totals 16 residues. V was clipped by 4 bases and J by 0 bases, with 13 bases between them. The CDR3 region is CASSSQMADSYNEQFF. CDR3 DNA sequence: TGTGCCAGCAGTTCCCAGATGGCGGACTCCTACAATGAGCAGTTCTTC.

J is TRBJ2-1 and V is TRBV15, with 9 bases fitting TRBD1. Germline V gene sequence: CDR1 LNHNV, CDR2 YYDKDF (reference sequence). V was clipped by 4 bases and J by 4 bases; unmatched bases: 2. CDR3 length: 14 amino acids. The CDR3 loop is CATSTDRGYNEQFF. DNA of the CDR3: TGTGCCACCAGCACCGACAGGGGGTACAATGAGCAGTTCTTC.

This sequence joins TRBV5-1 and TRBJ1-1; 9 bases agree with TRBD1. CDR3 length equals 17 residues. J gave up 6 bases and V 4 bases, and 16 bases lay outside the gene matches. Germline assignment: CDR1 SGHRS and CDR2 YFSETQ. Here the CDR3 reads CASSRIGPGQGESEAFF. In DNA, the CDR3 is TGCGCCAGCAGCCGAATTGGGCCGGGACAGGGCGAATCTGAAGCTTTCTTT.

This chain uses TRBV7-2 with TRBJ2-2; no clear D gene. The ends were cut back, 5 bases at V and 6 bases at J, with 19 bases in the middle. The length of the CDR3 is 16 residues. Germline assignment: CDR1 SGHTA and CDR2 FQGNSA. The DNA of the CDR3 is TGTGCCAGCAGCGGGAAAGACAATCCGGGCGCCGGGGAGCTGTTTTTT. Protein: CASSGKDNPGAGELFF.

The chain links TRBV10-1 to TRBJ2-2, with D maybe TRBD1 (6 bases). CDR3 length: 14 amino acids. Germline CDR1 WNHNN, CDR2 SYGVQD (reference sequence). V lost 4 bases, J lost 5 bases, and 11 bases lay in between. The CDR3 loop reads CASSAYRDTGELFF. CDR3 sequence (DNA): TGCGCCAGCAGTGCGTACAGGGATACCGGGGAGCTGTTTTTT.

The CDR3 protein is CATSRVGTGNRLRYGYTF. The CDR3 DNA reads TGTGCCACCAGCAGAGTGGGGACAGGGAATCGTCTTAGGTATGGCTACACCTTC. V is TRBV15 and J is TRBJ1-2, with 9 bases identical to TRBD1. J lost 5 bases, V lost 1 base, and 14 bases had no gene match. This CDR3 comprises 18 residues. The germline V gene has CDR1 LNHNV and CDR2 YYDKDF (reference sequence).

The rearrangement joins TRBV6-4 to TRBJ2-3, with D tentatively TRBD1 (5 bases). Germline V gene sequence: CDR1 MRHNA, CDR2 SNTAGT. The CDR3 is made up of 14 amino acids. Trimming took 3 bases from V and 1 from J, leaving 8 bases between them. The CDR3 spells CASSDRGGTDTQYF. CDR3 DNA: TGTGCCAGCAGTGATAGGGGCGGCACAGATACGCAGTATTTT.

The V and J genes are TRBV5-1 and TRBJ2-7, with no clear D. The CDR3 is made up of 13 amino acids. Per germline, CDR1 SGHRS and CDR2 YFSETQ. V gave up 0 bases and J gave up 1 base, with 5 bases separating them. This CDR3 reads CASSLVGSYEQYF. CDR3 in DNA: TGCGCCAGCAGCTTGGTTGGTTCCTACGAGCAGTACTTC.

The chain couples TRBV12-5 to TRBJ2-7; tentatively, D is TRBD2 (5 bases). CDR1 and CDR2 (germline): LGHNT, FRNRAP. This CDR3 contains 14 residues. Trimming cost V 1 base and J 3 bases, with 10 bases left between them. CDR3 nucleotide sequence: TGTGCTAGTGGTTTGGCCGCCGGGGACTACGAGCAGTACTTC. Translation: CASGLAAGDYEQYF.

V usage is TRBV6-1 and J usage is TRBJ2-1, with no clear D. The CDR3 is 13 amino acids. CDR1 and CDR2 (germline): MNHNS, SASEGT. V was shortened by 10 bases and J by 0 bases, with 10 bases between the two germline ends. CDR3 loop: CATERSSYNEQFF. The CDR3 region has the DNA TGTGCCACCGAACGTAGCTCCTACAATGAGCAGTTCTTC.

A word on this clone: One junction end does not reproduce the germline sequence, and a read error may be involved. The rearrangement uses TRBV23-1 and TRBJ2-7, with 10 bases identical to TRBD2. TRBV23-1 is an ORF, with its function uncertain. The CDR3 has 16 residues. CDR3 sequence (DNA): TGCGCCAGCAATCAAACTAGCGGGGTTCCACCCTACGAGCAGTACTTC. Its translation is CASNQTSGVPPYEQYF.

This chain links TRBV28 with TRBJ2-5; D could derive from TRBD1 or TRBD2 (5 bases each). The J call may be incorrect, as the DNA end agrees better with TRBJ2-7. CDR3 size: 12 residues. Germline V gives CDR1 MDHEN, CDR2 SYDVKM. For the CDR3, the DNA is TGTGCCAGCAAGAGGGGTTCTTACGAGCAGTACTTC. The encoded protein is CASKRGSYEQYF.

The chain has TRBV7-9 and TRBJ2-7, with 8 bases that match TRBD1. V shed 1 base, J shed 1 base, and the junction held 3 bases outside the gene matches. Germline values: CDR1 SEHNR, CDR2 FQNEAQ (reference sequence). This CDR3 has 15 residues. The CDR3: CASSLGQGISYEQYF. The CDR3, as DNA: TGTGCCAGCAGCTTAGGACAGGGGATTTCCTACGAGCAGTACTTC.

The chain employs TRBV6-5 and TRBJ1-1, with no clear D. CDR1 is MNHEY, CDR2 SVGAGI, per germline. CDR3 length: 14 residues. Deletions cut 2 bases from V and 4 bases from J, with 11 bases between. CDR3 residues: CASSYGVVGTEAFF. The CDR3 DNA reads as TGTGCCAGCAGTTACGGGGTTGTAGGCACTGAAGCTTTCTTT.

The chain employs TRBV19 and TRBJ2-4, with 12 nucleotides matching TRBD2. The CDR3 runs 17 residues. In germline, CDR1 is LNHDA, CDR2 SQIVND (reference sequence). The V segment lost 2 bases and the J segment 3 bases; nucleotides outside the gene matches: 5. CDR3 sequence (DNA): TGTGCCAGTAGTATACTAGCGGGGGGGAATGGCAAAAACATTCAGTACTTC. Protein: CASSILAGGNGKNIQYF. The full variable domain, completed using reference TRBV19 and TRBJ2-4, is DGGITQSPKYLFRKEGQNVTLSCEQNLNHDAMYWYRQDPGQGLRLIYYSQIVNDFQKGDIAEGYSVSREKKESFPLTVTSAQKNPTAFYLCASSILAGGNGKNIQYFGAGTRLSVL.

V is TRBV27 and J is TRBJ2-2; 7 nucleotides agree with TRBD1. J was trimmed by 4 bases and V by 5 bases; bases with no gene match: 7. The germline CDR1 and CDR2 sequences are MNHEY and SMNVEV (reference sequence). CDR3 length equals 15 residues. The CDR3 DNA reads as TGTGCCAGCAGTCCCAACAGGGGCGGCACCGGGGAGCTGTTTTTT. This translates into CASSPNRGGTGELFF.

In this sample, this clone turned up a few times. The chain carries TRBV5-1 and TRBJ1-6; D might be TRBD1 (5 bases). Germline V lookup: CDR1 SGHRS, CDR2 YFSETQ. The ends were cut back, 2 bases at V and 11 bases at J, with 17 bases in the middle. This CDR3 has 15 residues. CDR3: CASSLGTLVGAPLHF. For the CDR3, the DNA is TGCGCCAGCAGCTTAGGGACCCTTGTCGGAGCACCCCTCCACTTT.

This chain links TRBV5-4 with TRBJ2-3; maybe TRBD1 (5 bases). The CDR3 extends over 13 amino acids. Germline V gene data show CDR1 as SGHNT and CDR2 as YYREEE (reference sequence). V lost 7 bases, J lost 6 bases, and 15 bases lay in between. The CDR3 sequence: CASAQGSSDTQYF. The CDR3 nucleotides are TGTGCCAGCGCGCAGGGATCCTCGGATACGCAGTATTTT.

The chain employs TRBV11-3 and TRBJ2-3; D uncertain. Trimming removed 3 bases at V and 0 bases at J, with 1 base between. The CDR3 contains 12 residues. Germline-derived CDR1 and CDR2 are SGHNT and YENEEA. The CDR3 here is CASSFSTDTQYF. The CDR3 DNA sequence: TGTGCCAGCAGCTTTAGCACAGATACGCAGTATTTT. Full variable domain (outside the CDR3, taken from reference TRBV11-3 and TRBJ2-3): EAGVVQSPRYKIIEKKQPVAFWCNPISGHNTLYWYLQNLGQGPELLIRYENEEAVDDSQLPKDRFSAERLKGVDSTLKIQPAELGDSAVYLCASSFSTDTQYFGPGTRLTVL.

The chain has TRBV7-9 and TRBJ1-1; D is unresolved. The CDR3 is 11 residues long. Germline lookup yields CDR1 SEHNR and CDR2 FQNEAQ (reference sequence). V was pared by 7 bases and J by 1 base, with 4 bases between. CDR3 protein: CASIQNTEAFF. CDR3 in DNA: TGTGCCAGCATCCAGAACACTGAAGCTTTCTTT.